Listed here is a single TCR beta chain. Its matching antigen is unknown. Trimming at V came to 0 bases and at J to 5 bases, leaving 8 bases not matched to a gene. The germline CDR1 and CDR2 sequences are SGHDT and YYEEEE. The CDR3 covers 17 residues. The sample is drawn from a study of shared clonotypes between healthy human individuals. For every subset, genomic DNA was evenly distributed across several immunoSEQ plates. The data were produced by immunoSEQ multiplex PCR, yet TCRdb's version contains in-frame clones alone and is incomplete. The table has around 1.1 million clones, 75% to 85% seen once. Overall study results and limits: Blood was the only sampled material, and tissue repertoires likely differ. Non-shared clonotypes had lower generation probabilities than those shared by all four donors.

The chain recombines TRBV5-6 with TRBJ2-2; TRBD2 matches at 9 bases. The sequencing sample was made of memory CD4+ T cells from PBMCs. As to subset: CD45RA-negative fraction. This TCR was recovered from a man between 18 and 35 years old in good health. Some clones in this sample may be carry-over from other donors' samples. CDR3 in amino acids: CASSLVLAGGVTGELFF. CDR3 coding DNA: TGTGCCAGCAGCTTGGTGCTGGCGGGAGGGGTGACCGGGGAGCTGTTTTTT.